This TCR beta chain was documented in a study of T cell clones after liver transplantation. Study details: Immunosuppression withdrawal was tried within 2 years after liver transplantation in this trial. Three of eight recipients were HCV-positive; others had non-autoimmune, non-viral indications. Graft-donor-reactive sequences were compared with third-party-reactive TCRbeta sequences from pre-transplant mixed lymphocyte reactions.

Germline V gives CDR1 MDHEN, CDR2 SYDVKM. The CDR3 is 18 residues long. V lost 6 bases, J lost 5 bases, and 18 bases stayed unmatched. General observations from the study: Migration into the graft, not deletion, may explain lost graft donor-reactive T cells.

Concerning this clone: The target antigen is unknown.

This table comes from immunoSEQ multiplex PCR, and its TCRdb copy is limited to in-frame clones, with some not included. Of fewer than 20,000 clones in the sample, about 90% are singletons; the top ten hold approximately 12%. This clonotype was obtained from a human donor who received a liver transplant. The chain employs TRBV28 and TRBJ2-7, with 11 bases aligning to TRBD2. The sample was CD8+ T cells from blood, taken before liver transplant. CDR3 nucleotide sequence: TGTGCCAGCAGCCCGATAGTGATAGCGGGAGGGCCGTCGGACGAGCAGTACTTC. It codes for CASSPIVIAGGPSDEQYF.